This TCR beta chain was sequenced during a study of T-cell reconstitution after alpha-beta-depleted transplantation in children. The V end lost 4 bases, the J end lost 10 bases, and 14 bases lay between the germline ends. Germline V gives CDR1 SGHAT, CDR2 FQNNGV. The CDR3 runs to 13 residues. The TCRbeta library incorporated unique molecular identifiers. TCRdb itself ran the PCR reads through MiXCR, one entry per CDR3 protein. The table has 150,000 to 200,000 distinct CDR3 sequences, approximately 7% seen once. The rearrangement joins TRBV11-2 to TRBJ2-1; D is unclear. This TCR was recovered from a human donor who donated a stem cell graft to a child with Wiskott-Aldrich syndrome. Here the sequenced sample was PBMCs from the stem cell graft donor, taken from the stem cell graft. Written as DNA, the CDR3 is TGTGCCAGCAGCTCTAAATTTCCTACGGAGCAGTTCTTC. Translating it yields CASSSKFPTEQFF.